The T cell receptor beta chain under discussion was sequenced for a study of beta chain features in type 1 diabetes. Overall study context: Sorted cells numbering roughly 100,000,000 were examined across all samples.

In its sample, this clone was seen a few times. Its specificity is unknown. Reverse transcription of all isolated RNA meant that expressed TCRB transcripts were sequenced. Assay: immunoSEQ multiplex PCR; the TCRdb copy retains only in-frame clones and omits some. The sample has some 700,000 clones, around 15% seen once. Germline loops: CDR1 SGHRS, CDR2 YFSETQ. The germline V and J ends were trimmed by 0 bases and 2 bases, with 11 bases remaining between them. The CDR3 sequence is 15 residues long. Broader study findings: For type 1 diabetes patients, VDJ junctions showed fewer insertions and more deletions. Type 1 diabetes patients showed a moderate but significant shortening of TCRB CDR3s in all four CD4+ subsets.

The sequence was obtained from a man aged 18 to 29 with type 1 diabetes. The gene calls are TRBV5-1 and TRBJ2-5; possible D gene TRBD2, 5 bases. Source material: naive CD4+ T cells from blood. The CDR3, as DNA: TGCGCCAGCAGCTTGGAGCGGATCGGACAAGAGACCCAGTACTTC. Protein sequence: CASSLERIGQETQYF.